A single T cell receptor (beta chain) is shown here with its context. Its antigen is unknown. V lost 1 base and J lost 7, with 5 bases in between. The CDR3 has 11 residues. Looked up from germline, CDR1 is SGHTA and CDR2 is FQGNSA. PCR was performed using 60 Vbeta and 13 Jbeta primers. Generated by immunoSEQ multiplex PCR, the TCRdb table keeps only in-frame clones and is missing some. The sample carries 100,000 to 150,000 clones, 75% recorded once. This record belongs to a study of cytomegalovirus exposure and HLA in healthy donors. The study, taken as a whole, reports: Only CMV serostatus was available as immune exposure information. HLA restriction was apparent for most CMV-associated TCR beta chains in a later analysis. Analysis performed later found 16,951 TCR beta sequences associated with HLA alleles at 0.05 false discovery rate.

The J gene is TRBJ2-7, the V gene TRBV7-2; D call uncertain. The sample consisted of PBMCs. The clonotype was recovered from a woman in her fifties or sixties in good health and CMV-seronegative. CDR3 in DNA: TGTGCCAGCAGCTTAGTTCGGGAGCAGTACTTC. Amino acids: CASSLVREQYF.